These 3 T cell receptor beta chains were sequenced from one sample in a study of follicular helper T cells after annual influenza vaccination. This table comes from immunoSEQ multiplex PCR, and its TCRdb copy is limited to in-frame clones, with some not included. The sample consists of some 10,000 clones, 83% of them appearing once. Time point: 2014-2015 season, 7 days after vaccination. Sequences were derived from CXCR5- memory CD4+ T cells sorted from blood, sampled 7 days after influenza vaccination. These receptor sequences come from an adult who received the influenza vaccine.

This rearrangement joins TRBV6-5 to TRBJ1-2; D ambiguous. V lost 4 bases and J 4 bases, leaving 16 bases between the germline ends. Looked up from germline, CDR1 is MNHEY and CDR2 is SVGAGI. The CDR3 totals 15 residues. DNA of the CDR3: TGTGCCAGCAGTTGGAGCCGTTTTTTCGGCTATGGCTACACCTTC. Protein sequence: CASSWSRFFGYGYTF.

The chain recombines TRBV4-1 with TRBJ2-5; D is perhaps TRBD2 (5 bases). V was cut by 4 bases and J by 0 bases, with 21 bases left in between. The germline V gene has CDR1 MGHRA and CDR2 YSYEKL. The CDR3 totals 18 residues. Here the CDR3 DNA reads TGCGCCAGCAGCCGAGGACTGCTTTTGAAGACCTACCAAGAGACCCAGTACTTC. Its translation is CASSRGLLLKTYQETQYF.

The chain combines TRBV21-1 with TRBJ2-7; the D call TRBD2 from the table was never checked on the DNA. TRBV21-1 is a recognized pseudogene. This CDR3 is 16 amino acids long. In DNA form, the CDR3 reads TGTGCCAGCAGGACTCCAATGCTACACGTGTTAGACGAGCAGTACTTC. This sequence encodes CASRTPMLHVLDEQYF.